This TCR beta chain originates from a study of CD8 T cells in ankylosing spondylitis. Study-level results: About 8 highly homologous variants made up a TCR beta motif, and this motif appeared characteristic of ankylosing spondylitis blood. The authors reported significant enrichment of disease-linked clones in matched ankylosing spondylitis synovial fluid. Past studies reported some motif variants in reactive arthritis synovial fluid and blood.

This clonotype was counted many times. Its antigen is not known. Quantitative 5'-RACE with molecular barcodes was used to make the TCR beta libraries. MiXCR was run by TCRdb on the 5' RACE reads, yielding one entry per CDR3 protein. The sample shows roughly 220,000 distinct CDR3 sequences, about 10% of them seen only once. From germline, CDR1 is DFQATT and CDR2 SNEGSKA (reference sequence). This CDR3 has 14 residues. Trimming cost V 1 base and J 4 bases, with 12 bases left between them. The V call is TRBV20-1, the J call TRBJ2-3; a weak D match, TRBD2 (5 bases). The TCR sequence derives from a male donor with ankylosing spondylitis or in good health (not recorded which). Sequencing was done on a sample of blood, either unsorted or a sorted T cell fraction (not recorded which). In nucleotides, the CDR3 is TGCAGTGCTAGAGTAGCGTGGCGACCAGATACGCAGTATTTT. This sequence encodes CSARVAWRPDTQYF.